This T cell receptor (beta chain) originates from a study of shared clonotypes between healthy human individuals. As for the study in general: Aged 18 to 49, the donors were a couple of women and a few men.

In regard to this clone: The antigen is undetermined.

Study outcomes and limitations: In a handful of donors, 4.5% to 5.5% of naive CD4 clonotypes appeared in common.

The genomic DNA of each subset was split evenly across several immunoSEQ plates. Libraries were prepared by immunoSEQ multiplex PCR; TCRdb keeps only in-frame clonotypes and omits some of them. This sample yields roughly 2,300,000 clones, of which just under 95% are seen a single time; around 0.38% belongs to the top ten. CDR1 MDHEN and CDR2 SYDVKM come from the germline V gene. CDR3 size: 15 residues. Deletions cut 6 bases from V and 2 bases from J, with 16 bases between. Material: naive CD4+ T cells from PBMCs. Subset: CD45RA+ positively selected. The rearrangement links TRBV28 to TRBJ1-1; D is perhaps TRBD1 (6 bases). The sequence was collected from a man in his late teens or twenties in good health. Some clones in this sample may be carry-over from other donors' samples. The CDR3: CASRGGASANTEAFF. The DNA for the CDR3 is TGTGCCAGCAGAGGGGGGGCCTCGGCCAACACTGAAGCTTTCTTT.